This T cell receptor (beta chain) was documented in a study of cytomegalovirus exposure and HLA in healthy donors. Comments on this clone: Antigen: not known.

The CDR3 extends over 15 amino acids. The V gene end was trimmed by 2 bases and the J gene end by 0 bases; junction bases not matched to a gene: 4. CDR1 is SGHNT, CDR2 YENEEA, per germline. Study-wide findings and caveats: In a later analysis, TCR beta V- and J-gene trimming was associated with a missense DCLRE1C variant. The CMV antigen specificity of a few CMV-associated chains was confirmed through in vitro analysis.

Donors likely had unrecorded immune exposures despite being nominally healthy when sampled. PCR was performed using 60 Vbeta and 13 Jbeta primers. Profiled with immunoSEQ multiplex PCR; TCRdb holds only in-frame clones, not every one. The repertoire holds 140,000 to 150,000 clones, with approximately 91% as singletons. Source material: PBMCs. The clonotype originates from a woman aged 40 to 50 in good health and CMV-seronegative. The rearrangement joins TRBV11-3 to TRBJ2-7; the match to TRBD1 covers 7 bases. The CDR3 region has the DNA TGTGCCAGCAGCTTATGGGGACAGCACTCCTACGAGCAGTACTTC. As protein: CASSLWGQHSYEQYF.